This section outlines one TCR beta chain sequence together with its context. Antigen: not known. TCRdb re-called the 5' RACE reads with MiXCR, one entry per CDR3 protein. The table lists some 1,700,000 distinct CDR3 sequences, under 35% of them singletons. Trimming cost V 7 bases and J 5 bases; bases outside gene matches: 2. The CDR3 extends over 14 amino acids. Germline V gene sequence: CDR1 MNHEY, CDR2 SMNVEV (reference sequence). This record comes from a study of identical twins. The study, taken as a whole, reports: Reduced insertions were recorded for abundant cord blood beta clonotypes, with no such pattern in memory repertoires.

The receptor comes from a newborn girl in good health. The material sequenced was cord blood. The gene calls are TRBV27 and TRBJ2-1, with 13 bases that match TRBD2. DNA of the CDR3: TGTGCCAGCATAGGGACTAGCGGGAACAATGAGCAGTTCTTC. This sequence encodes CASIGTSGNNEQFF.